The rows below give T cell receptor beta chains drawn from one sample of a study of T-cell reconstitution after alpha-beta-depleted transplantation in children. TCRdb passed the PCR reads through MiXCR, listing each CDR3 protein once. The sample records hundreds of thousands of distinct CDR3 sequences, around 16% being singletons. The material was PBMCs from the stem cell graft donor, obtained from the stem cell graft. The receptors shown here come from a human donor who donated a stem cell graft to a child with acute lymphoblastic leukemia. Each CDR3 is given with its conserved first and last residue. The order of the fields is D gene, clone size, V gene, J gene, CDR3 DNA, CDR3 protein. The D gene is left open where the match is weak. The size entry is marked missing in some rows and otherwise reads once, few, many or a size class.

>NA|NA|TRBV20-1|TRBJ2-7
TGCAGTGCTAGATTACCCCGGTACGAGCAGTACTTC
CSARLPRYEQYF
>NA|few|TRBV15|TRBJ1-2
TGTGCCACCAGCAGAGACAGGCGATCACGTTATGGCTACACCTTC
CATSRDRRSRYGYTF
>NA|few|TRBV5-1|TRBJ1-2
TGCGCCAGCGGCCTGTCGGGGGACTATGGCTACACCTTC
CASGLSGDYGYTF
>TRBD1|few|TRBV28|TRBJ2-7
TGTGCCAGCGAGTCGTCCTTAACTCGAGGGGACAGGGTCTCCTACGAGCAGTACTTC
CASESSLTRGDRVSYEQYF
>NA|few|TRBV5-8|TRBJ1-5
TGTGCCAGCAGTGACTTGGGGTATAGCAATCAGCCCCAGCATTTT
CASSDLGYSNQPQHF
>NA|NA|TRBV29-1|TRBJ2-7
TGCAGCGTTGGTTGGGGTAGGTACGACGAGCAGTACTTC
CSVGWGRYDEQYF
>NA|NA|TRBV20-1|TRBJ2-7
TGCAGTGCCCTGATCAGGGGCCACGAGCAGTACTTC
CSALIRGHEQYF
>NA|NA|TRBV7-9|TRBJ2-3
TGTGCCAGCAGCCACAACTGGGGGGCGGCTAGCACAGATACGCAGTATTTT
CASSHNWGAASTDTQYF
>NA|NA|TRBV7-9|TRBJ2-7
TGTGCCAGCAGCTCCCCCCTTGCGGACGAGCAGTACTTC
CASSSPLADEQYF
>NA|NA|TRBV29-1|TRBJ1-4
TGCAGCGTTGAAGATCTTAATAGGGCAACCCGGGGACTGTTTTTT
CSVEDLNRATRGLFF
>TRBD2|few|TRBV13|TRBJ2-5
TGTGCCAGCAGCCGAACTAGCGGTAATTGGGAGACCCAGTACTTC
CASSRTSGNWETQYF
>NA|NA|TRBV20-1|TRBJ1-1
TGCAGTGCTAGGGGACCAGTGAACACTGAAGCTTTCTTT
CSARGPVNTEAFF